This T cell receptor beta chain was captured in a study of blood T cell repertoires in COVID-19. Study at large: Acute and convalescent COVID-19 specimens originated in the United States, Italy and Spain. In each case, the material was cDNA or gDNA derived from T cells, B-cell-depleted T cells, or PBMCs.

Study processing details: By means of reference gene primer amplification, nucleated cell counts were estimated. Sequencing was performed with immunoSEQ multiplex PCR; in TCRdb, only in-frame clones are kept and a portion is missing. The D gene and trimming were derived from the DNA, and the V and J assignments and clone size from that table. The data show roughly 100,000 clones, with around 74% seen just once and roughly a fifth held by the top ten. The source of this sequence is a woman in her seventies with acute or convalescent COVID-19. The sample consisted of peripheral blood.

Here the CDR3 DNA reads TGTGCCAGTAGCACGGGACAGTTTATTATGGCTTCCACCTTC. Translating it yields CASSTGQFIMASTF. V and J are TRBV19 and TRBJ1-2; 7 positions agree with TRBD1. Germline values: CDR1 LNHDA, CDR2 SQIVND (reference sequence). Unmatched junction bases numbered 17, after V lost 6 bases and J lost 13 bases. The CDR3 consists of 14 residues.